Listed here are 25 T cell receptor beta chains from one sample, sequenced in a study of shared clonotypes between healthy human individuals. Sequenced by immunoSEQ multiplex PCR; TCRdb stores in-frame clones only, minus some. The repertoire holds over 1.4 million clones, with roughly 95% as singletons. Sequencing was carried out using naive CD4+ T cells sorted from blood. This sample's subset: CD45RA+ positively selected. Every receptor here comes from a man aged 30 to 39 in good health.

This rearrangement joins TRBV9 to TRBJ1-4; 8 bases are a match to TRBD1. The trim removed 3 bases at V and 0 bases at J, leaving 10 bases unmatched. The CDR3 length is 18 residues. CDR1 is SGDLS and CDR2 is YYNGEE in the germline V gene. CDR3 coding DNA: TGTGCCAGCAGCGCCAACCACGACAGGGGTACAACTAATGAAAAACTGTTTTTT. This translates into CASSANHDRGTTNEKLFF.

This chain uses TRBV11-2 with TRBJ2-7; D possibly corresponds to TRBD1 (6 bases). The CDR3 runs 14 residues. Germline lookup yields CDR1 SGHAT and CDR2 FQNNGV. V dropped 1 base and J dropped 2 bases, with 9 bases sitting between them. The CDR3 DNA reads TGTGCCAGCAGCTTAGGACAGGCCGCCTACGAGCAGTACTTC. This codes for CASSLGQAAYEQYF. The variable domain in full, with the rest retrieved from reference TRBV11-2 and TRBJ2-7, is EAGVAQSPRYKIIEKRQSVAFWCNPISGHATLYWYQQILGQGPKLLIQFQNNGVVDDSQLPKDRFSAERLKGVDSTLKIQPAKLEDSAVYLCASSLGQAAYEQYFGPGTRLTVT.

The gene calls are TRBV7-9 and TRBJ2-7, with D perhaps matching TRBD2 (6 bases). With 5 bases removed from V and 7 bases from J, the gap between germline ends came to 9 bases. The CDR3 loop spans 11 amino acids. CDR1 and CDR2 from the germline V gene are SEHNR and FQNEAQ (reference sequence). The CDR3 DNA reads as TGTGCCAGCAGCCAGGCGGGGGAGCAGTACTTC. This translates into CASSQAGEQYF.

Here the CDR3 reads CASSRKGVVPYEQYF. DNA of the CDR3: TGTGCCAGCAGTCGAAAGGGGGTAGTTCCCTACGAGCAGTACTTC. This chain uses TRBV27 with TRBJ2-7, with D tentatively TRBD1 (6 bases). Germline V gene data show CDR1 as MNHEY and CDR2 as SMNVEV (reference sequence). The CDR3 length is 15 residues. The ends were cut back, 5 bases at V and 2 bases at J, with 16 bases in the middle.

The V gene is TRBV27, the J gene TRBJ1-2; 7 bases line up with TRBD1. Germline V gene sequence: CDR1 MNHEY, CDR2 SMNVEV (reference sequence). V lost 4 bases to trimming and J lost 4 bases; unmatched junction nucleotides: 6. The CDR3 runs to 14 residues. The CDR3 DNA is TGTGCCAGCAGTTCCGTGACAGGGACCTATGGCTACACCTTC. It translates to CASSSVTGTYGYTF.

V is TRBV7-8 and J is TRBJ2-7; 9 nucleotides align to TRBD2. CDR1 SGHVS and CDR2 FQNEAQ come from the germline V gene. J was trimmed by 4 bases and V by 5 bases; bases with no gene match: 12. CDR3 size: 16 residues. The CDR3 region is CASSPIGVAGAYEQYF. The CDR3 nucleotides read TGTGCCAGCAGCCCGATCGGGGTAGCGGGAGCATACGAGCAGTACTTC.

This clone was recorded only once. The chain has TRBV28 and TRBJ2-2; D gene ambiguous. V lost 3 bases and J lost 6, with 17 bases in between. The CDR3 is 16 residues long. CDR1 is MDHEN and CDR2 is SYDVKM in the germline V gene. CDR3 region: CASSFRRALVSGELFF. CDR3 in DNA: TGTGCCAGCAGTTTTAGAAGGGCCCTCGTGTCCGGGGAGCTGTTTTTT.

This chain connects TRBV2 to TRBJ2-7; D is possibly TRBD1 or TRBD2 (5 bases each). Between the trimmed V and J ends, which lost 8 bases and 6 bases, there was a span of 17 bases. CDR3 length: 13 residues. Germline lookup yields CDR1 SNHLY and CDR2 FYNNEI. The CDR3 loop is CASRDGVSPEQYF. CDR3 in DNA: TGTGCCAGCCGGGACGGCGTATCCCCCGAGCAGTACTTC.

This clone was found a few times. CDR3 in amino acids: CASSTYTGGAEAFF. CDR3 coding DNA: TGTGCCAGCAGTACGTATACAGGGGGAGCTGAAGCTTTCTTT. The chain has TRBV28 and TRBJ1-1; 8 positions match TRBD1. The CDR3 has 14 residues. V shed 5 bases, J shed 6 bases, and the junction held 8 bases outside the gene matches. Germline CDR1 and CDR2: MDHEN and SYDVKM.

The J gene is TRBJ2-1, the V gene TRBV9, with 8 nucleotides matching TRBD1. The V gene end was trimmed by 0 bases and the J gene end by 5 bases; junction bases not matched to a gene: 1. This CDR3 region has 14 residues. CDR1 is SGDLS and CDR2 is YYNGEE in the germline V gene. The CDR3 nucleotides are TGTGCCAGCAGCGTAGAGGACAGGGACAATGAGCAGTTCTTC. Translating it yields CASSVEDRDNEQFF.

The chain joins TRBV6-5 to TRBJ2-3; D possibly uses TRBD1 or TRBD2 (5 bases each). Germline lookup yields CDR1 MNHEY and CDR2 SVGAGI. V lost 0 bases and J 4 bases, leaving 14 bases between the germline ends. CDR3 size: 16 residues. The CDR3 is CASSYSGPGVADTQYF. The CDR3 nucleotides read TGTGCCAGCAGTTACTCGGGACCAGGTGTGGCAGATACGCAGTATTTT.

The V call is TRBV19, the J call TRBJ1-2; D is undetermined. Germline V lookup: CDR1 LNHDA, CDR2 SQIVND (reference sequence). CDR3 length: 13 amino acids. Trimming left V 7 bases short and J 0 bases short, with 9 bases between. CDR3 protein: CASKEGTNYGYTF. The CDR3 DNA reads as TGTGCCAGTAAGGAGGGCACTAACTATGGCTACACCTTC.

Here the CDR3 reads CASRTTGGYEQYF. The DNA of the CDR3 is TGTGCCAGCCGAACCACAGGGGGCTACGAGCAGTACTTC. The rearrangement joins TRBV2 to TRBJ2-7; TRBD1 matches 8 bases. In germline, CDR1 is SNHLY, CDR2 FYNNEI. CDR3 length equals 13 residues. V was clipped by 8 bases and J by 3 bases; unmatched bases: 6.

The CDR3 region has the DNA TGTGCCAGTAGTATGAGGACAGGGAAGGGTCCCGGGGAGCTGTTTTTT. Amino acid sequence: CASSMRTGKGPGELFF. This chain joins TRBV19 and TRBJ2-2; 8 bases are shared with TRBD1. The junction had 9 bases not matched to a gene; V was cut back by 3 bases and J by 6 bases. The germline V gene encodes CDR1 LNHDA and CDR2 SQIVND (reference sequence). The CDR3 runs 16 residues. Drawing the rest from reference TRBV19 and TRBJ2-2, the complete variable domain is DGGITQSPKYLFRKEGQNVTLSCEQNLNHDAMYWYRQDPGQGLRLIYYSQIVNDFQKGDIAEGYSVSREKKESFPLTVTSAQKNPTAFYLCASSMRTGKGPGELFFGEGSRLTVL.

With respect to this clone: In the same sample, other DNA sequences code for this CDR3. The genes are TRBV7-6 and TRBJ1-5, with D perhaps TRBD1 (5 bases). The V end was cut by 1 base, the J end by 5 bases, with 6 bases between. Per germline, CDR1 SGHVS and CDR2 FNYEAQ. The CDR3 has 13 residues. This CDR3 is CASSLGGDQPQHF. The CDR3 nucleotides are TGTGCCAGCAGCTTAGGAGGGGATCAGCCCCAGCATTTT.

This chain links TRBV11-2 with TRBJ1-2; D unresolved. The length of the CDR3 is 15 residues. V was trimmed by 1 base and J by 6 bases, leaving 15 bases between them. The germline V gene has CDR1 SGHAT and CDR2 FQNNGV. CDR3 bases: TGTGCCAGCAGCTTAGCCCCTTTCGACACGGATGGCTACACCTTC. It is translated as CASSLAPFDTDGYTF.

The chain uses TRBV9 and TRBJ2-2; 9 bases agree with TRBD2. Trimming at V came to 4 bases and at J to 4 bases, leaving 8 bases not matched to a gene. CDR1 SGDLS and CDR2 YYNGEE come from the germline V gene. The CDR3 runs 16 residues. Here the CDR3 DNA reads TGTGCCAGCAGCCCCCGACTAGCGGACACCACCGGGGAGCTGTTTTTT. Amino acids: CASSPRLADTTGELFF.

This clone was picked up a small number of times. At the DNA level, this CDR3 is encoded by other sequences in the same sample as well. The CDR3 nucleotides are TGTGCCAGCAGGACAGGGGGAGAGACCCAGTACTTC. This encodes CASRTGGETQYF. This sequence joins TRBV25-1 and TRBJ2-5; 9 nucleotides match TRBD1. V lost 6 bases and J lost 4; bases outside the gene matches: 0. The CDR3 contains 12 residues. Per germline, CDR1 MGHDK and CDR2 SYGVNS.

With regard to this clone: Distinct nucleotide sequences in the sample also encode this CDR3. V usage is TRBV19 and J usage is TRBJ1-5; no reliable D call. The CDR3 sequence is 14 residues long. V was shortened by 1 base and J by 0 bases, with 4 bases between the two germline ends. CDR1 LNHDA and CDR2 SQIVND come from the germline V gene (reference sequence). CDR3 bases: TGTGCCAGTAGTATAGCGGATAGCAATCAGCCCCAGCATTTT. Encoded protein: CASSIADSNQPQHF.

This clone was picked up a small number of times. V gene TRBV7-2 combines with J gene TRBJ2-7, with D hard to call. In germline, CDR1 is SGHTA, CDR2 FQGNSA. V dropped 6 bases and J dropped 1 base, with 13 bases sitting between them. CDR3 length: 14 residues. CDR3 DNA sequence: TGTGCCAGCAGTCGGACGGACGGATCCTACGAGCAGTACTTC. This gives the protein CASSRTDGSYEQYF.

This clone was counted once. The chain joins TRBV7-3 to TRBJ2-1; D might be TRBD1 or TRBD2, each matching 5 bases. This CDR3 contains 17 residues. Per the germline V gene, CDR1 is SGHTA and CDR2 is FQGTGA. Trimming removed 2 bases from V and 1 base from J, with 15 bases in between. CDR3: CASSLFPPGGSYNEQFF. As DNA, the CDR3 is TGTGCCAGCAGCTTATTTCCCCCTGGGGGATCCTACAATGAGCAGTTCTTC.

Points on this clone: The sample has other DNA sequences that encode this CDR3 too. J is TRBJ1-5 and V is TRBV2; D is unresolved. The CDR3 totals 12 residues. The V and J ends lost 6 bases and 6 bases respectively, with 9 bases between them. CDR1 SNHLY and CDR2 FYNNEI come from the germline V gene. The CDR3 spells CASSAGGQPQHF. CDR3 DNA: TGTGCCAGCAGCGCAGGAGGTCAGCCCCAGCATTTT. The variable domain in full, with the rest retrieved from reference TRBV2 and TRBJ1-5, is EPEVTQTPSHQVTQMGQEVILRCVPISNHLYFYWYRQILGQKVEFLVSFYNNEISEKSEIFDDQFSVERPDGSNFTLKIRSTKLEDSAMYFCASSAGGQPQHFGDGTRLSIL.

This clone was picked up one time. This CDR3 is CASSRPPRQETQYF. The CDR3, as DNA: TGTGCCAGCAGCAGGCCGCCCCGCCAAGAGACCCAGTACTTC. The rearrangement links TRBV7-2 to TRBJ2-5; no clear D gene. The V end was cut by 5 bases, the J end by 1 base, with 11 bases between. Germline CDR1 reads SGHTA; CDR2 reads FQGNSA. CDR3 length equals 14 residues.

This clone was counted a single time. This same CDR3 is encoded by further DNA sequences in the sample. The chain combines TRBV5-1 with TRBJ2-2; no clear D gene. This CDR3 is 14 amino acids long. Germline CDR1 SGHRS, CDR2 YFSETQ. With 0 bases removed from V and 1 base from J, the gap between germline ends came to 4 bases. This CDR3 is CASSLGQNTGELFF. CDR3 DNA sequence: TGCGCCAGCAGCTTGGGTCAGAACACCGGGGAGCTGTTTTTT.

The chain is built from TRBV6-5 and TRBJ2-1; D gene uncertain. There are 11 residues in the CDR3. The germline V and J ends were trimmed by 6 bases and 7 bases, with 7 bases remaining between them. The germline gives CDR1 MNHEY, CDR2 SVGAGI. CDR3 sequence (DNA): TGTGCCAGCAGGTTCAAGAATGAGCAGTTCTTC. Protein sequence: CASRFKNEQFF.